This T cell receptor beta chain was captured by sequencing in a study of blood T cell repertoires in COVID-19. There are 15 residues in the CDR3. CDR1 is PRHDT, CDR2 FYEKMQ, per germline (reference sequence). Trimming stripped 5 bases from V and 3 bases from J, with 15 bases between. The data were produced by immunoSEQ multiplex PCR, yet TCRdb's version contains in-frame clones alone and is incomplete. The sample includes more than 250,000 clones, 70% to 90% of them seen just once. The sequence was obtained from a woman in her late teens or twenties who had recovered from COVID-19. Sequences were obtained from PBMCs or T cells enriched from blood (not recorded which). The J gene is TRBJ2-3, the V gene TRBV13, with a possible D match to TRBD1 (5 bases). This CDR3 is CASSPVRVRTDTQYF. CDR3 DNA: TGTGCCAGCAGCCCCGTCAGGGTTCGGACAGATACGCAGTATTTT. The full variable domain, completed using reference TRBV13 and TRBJ2-3, is AAGVIQSPRHLIKEKRETATLKCYPIPRHDTVYWYQQGPGQDPQFLISFYEKMQSDKGSIPDRFSAQQFSDYHSELNMSSLELGDSALYFCASSPVRVRTDTQYFGPGTRLTVL.